This TCR beta chain was retrieved from a study of T cells in women clearing cervical HPV infection. The data were produced by immunoSEQ multiplex PCR, yet TCRdb's version contains in-frame clones alone and is incomplete. This repertoire includes some 21,000 clones. Germline CDR1 reads SGHNT; CDR2 reads YYREEE (reference sequence). With 4 bases removed from V and 4 bases from J, the gap between germline ends came to 12 bases. CDR3 length: 15 amino acids. Comments on this clone: The CDR3 end lies 3 residues beyond the end of the read and is filled in from the germline J gene.

The V gene is TRBV5-4, the J gene TRBJ1-6; weak D call: TRBD1 (5 bases). Sequencing was done on a sample of blood buffy coat. The TCR sequence derives from a woman aged 18-70 years with a cervical HPV16 infection that either progressed to CIN3+ or cleared (not recorded which). CDR3 DNA (partial): TGTGCCAGCAGCGGGAGCGGGGGGTATAATTCACCC. Amino acid sequence: CASSGSGGYNSP. From start to end, the CDR3 is CASSGSGGYNSPLHF. Using reference TRBV5-4 and TRBJ1-6 for the parts outside the CDR3, the full variable domain is ETGVTQSPTHLIKTRGQQVTLRCSSQSGHNTVSWYQQALGQGPQFIFQYYREEENGRGNFPPRFSGLQFPNYSSELNVNALELDDSALYLCASSGSGGYNSPLHFGNGTRLTVT.